This TCR beta chain was sequenced during a study of blood T cells in healthy people across ages. Study as a whole: Template switching picked up about one barcoded beta molecule for each two T cells.

Germline V gives CDR1 DFQATT, CDR2 SNEGSKA (reference sequence). The V and J ends lost 3 bases and 2 bases respectively, with 11 bases between them. CDR3 length equals 15 residues. As for this clonotype: The antigen is unknown.

Then a second PCR, running about 6 to 11 cycles, was carried out with a sample-barcoded 5' primer and a J-beta primer mix. MiXCR, run by TCRdb on the 5' RACE reads, gives a single entry per CDR3 protein. This sample has hundreds of thousands of distinct CDR3 sequences, with 35% to 45% found just once. Broader study findings: Bulk PBMC profiling left naive and antigen-experienced comparisons inconclusive.

This chain connects TRBV20-1 to TRBJ1-6; D remains ambiguous. This receptor was taken from a woman aged 55-70 years in good health. Material for sequencing was blood. CDR3 DNA: TGCAGTGCTAGGGGCCCAGCGGCCTATAATTCACCCCTCCACTTT. It specifies CSARGPAAYNSPLHF.